This passage covers 25 T cell receptor beta chains from one sample sequenced in a study of blood T cell repertoires in COVID-19 (dated by TCRdb to 2018 to 2021). Library method: the immunoSEQ multiplex PCR assay. Entries here come from immuneACCESS through TCRdb and include only in-frame sequences with V and J called. Some clones fail to appear in such tables; in the studies checked, an unresolved V gene covers under half of the shortfall, and the cause of the remainder is unknown. The sample data list 200,000 to 300,000 clones, and more than 70% of these were observed just once. The biggest ten clones account for more than 0.95% of the sample. The sequenced sample was peripheral blood. The receptor source for this set is a woman between 40 and 55 years old who had recovered from COVID-19.

The CDR3, as DNA: TGTGCCAGCGCGGGACAGGGGGTCGACAATGAGCAGTTCTTC. It translates to CASAGQGVDNEQFF. V usage is TRBV2 and J usage is TRBJ2-1, with TRBD1 matching over 11 bases. The J segment lost 5 bases and the V segment lost 8 bases, leaving 5 bases of the junction unmatched. Germline V gene data show CDR1 as SNHLY and CDR2 as FYNNEI. This CDR3 is 14 amino acids long.

The chain employs TRBV21-1 and TRBJ2-7; the table's D gene call, TRBD1, was not cross checked with the DNA. TRBV21-1 is a documented pseudogene. The CDR3 is made up of 12 amino acids. The CDR3 region has the DNA TGTGCCAGCGGGCACCACTCCTACGAGCAGTACGTC. Translating it yields CASGHHSYEQYV.

The rearrangement joins TRBV5-1 to TRBJ2-5, with TRBD2 matching 14 bases. J was trimmed by 4 bases and V by 4 bases; bases with no gene match: 3. The germline gives CDR1 SGHRS, CDR2 YFSETQ. The CDR3 is made up of 15 amino acids. The CDR3 is CASSPGLAGGETQYF. The CDR3 nucleotides are TGCGCCAGCAGCCCCGGACTAGCGGGAGGAGAGACCCAGTACTTC.

The V and J genes are TRBV11-2 and TRBJ2-5, with 7 positions matching TRBD2. V lost 1 base and J lost 2; bases outside the gene matches: 7. The CDR3 spans 16 residues. Germline V gene data show CDR1 as SGHAT and CDR2 as FQNNGV. In DNA, the CDR3 is TGTGCCAGCAGCTTAGTCCCGGGAGGTCGACAAGAGACCCAGTACTTC. This gives the protein CASSLVPGGRQETQYF. The whole variable domain, filled in from reference TRBV11-2 and TRBJ2-5, reads EAGVAQSPRYKIIEKRQSVAFWCNPISGHATLYWYQQILGQGPKLLIQFQNNGVVDDSQLPKDRFSAERLKGVDSTLKIQPAKLEDSAVYLCASSLVPGGRQETQYFGPGTRLLVL.

The J gene is TRBJ2-3, the V gene TRBV7-2; possibly TRBD1 for D (5 bases). Per germline, CDR1 SGHTA and CDR2 FQGNSA. The CDR3 length is 16 residues. The V gene lost 5 bases and the J gene lost 1 base, with 16 bases spanning the gap. The CDR3: CASSPPRVLGTDTQYF. CDR3 nucleotide sequence: TGTGCCAGCAGCCCCCCCAGGGTATTGGGCACAGATACGCAGTATTTT. Full variable domain (missing parts from reference TRBV7-2 and TRBJ2-3): GAGVSQSPSNKVTEKGKDVELRCDPISGHTALYWYRQSLGQGLEFLIYFQGNSAPDKSGLPSDRFSAERTGGSVSTLTIQRTQQEDSAVYLCASSPPRVLGTDTQYFGPGTRLTVL.

The chain employs TRBV9 and TRBJ2-1; 15 bases are a match to TRBD2. Germline V gives CDR1 SGDLS, CDR2 YYNGEE. CDR3 length: 24 residues. Germline trimming cut 2 bases from V and 6 bases from J; bases unmatched to any gene: 27. CDR3 nucleotide sequence: TGTGCCAGCAGCGTGGGGCACTACACCGGGACTAGCGGGAGGAGGGGGAATCGGGGCAATGAGCAGTTCTTC. Protein: CASSVGHYTGTSGRRGNRGNEQFF. The whole variable domain, remainder taken from reference TRBV9 and TRBJ2-1, is DSGVTQTPKHLITATGQRVTLRCSPRSGDLSVYWYQQSLDQGLQFLIQYYNGEERAKGNILERFSAQQFPDLHSELNLSSLELGDSALYFCASSVGHYTGTSGRRGNRGNEQFFGPGTRLTVL.

This chain joins TRBV30 and TRBJ2-7; perhaps TRBD1 as D (6 bases). V gave up 5 bases and J gave up 7 bases, with 15 bases separating them. This CDR3 is 12 amino acids long. The germline gives CDR1 GTSNPN, CDR2 SVGIG (reference sequence). The CDR3 is CAWGPGTSEQYF. The CDR3 DNA sequence: TGTGCCTGGGGGCCCGGGACAAGTGAGCAGTACTTC.

This clone was detected only a few times. This sequence joins TRBV19 and TRBJ1-1; 7 bases line up with TRBD1. V shed 7 bases and J 3 bases; nucleotides not matched to a gene: 5. CDR3 size: 13 residues. Germline V gene lookup returns CDR1 LNHDA and CDR2 SQIVND (reference sequence). The DNA of the CDR3 is TGTGCCAGTACCTTGACAGGGTACACTGAAGCTTTCTTT. This translates into CASTLTGYTEAFF.

The chain is built from TRBV6-1 and TRBJ2-7; D is unclear. The CDR3 length is 14 residues. Germline V gene sequence: CDR1 MNHNS, CDR2 SASEGT. V lost 2 bases, J lost 0 bases, and 8 bases lay in between. This chain's CDR3 is CASSERHSSYEQYF. Written as DNA, the CDR3 is TGTGCCAGCAGTGAAAGGCACAGCTCCTACGAGCAGTACTTC.

The J gene is TRBJ2-7, the V gene TRBV19; D is unresolved. CDR3 length: 12 residues. The V gene's germline CDR1 is LNHDA and CDR2 SQIVND (reference sequence). Trimming removed 8 bases from V and 7 bases from J, with 15 bases in between. The CDR3 is CASGLKFGEQYF. The CDR3 coding sequence is TGTGCCAGTGGTCTCAAGTTCGGGGAGCAGTACTTC.

V is TRBV30 and J is TRBJ1-5, with TRBD1 as a possible D gene (6 bases). CDR1 and CDR2 (germline): GTSNPN, SVGIG (reference sequence). With 0 bases removed from V and 4 bases from J, the gap between germline ends came to 13 bases. The CDR3 has 15 residues. CDR3 sequence: CAWSVFAGTNQPQHF. The CDR3 DNA follows: TGTGCCTGGAGTGTATTCGCAGGGACAAATCAGCCCCAGCATTTT.

The V call is TRBV12-5, the J call TRBJ2-7; 9 positions agree with TRBD1. The CDR3 consists of 12 residues. Germline loops: CDR1 LGHNT, CDR2 FRNRAP. Unmatched junction bases numbered 1, after V lost 9 bases and J lost 1 base. Here the CDR3 DNA reads TGTGCTAGGACAGGGGGGTCCTACGAGCAGTACGTC. This gives the protein CARTGGSYEQYV.

The V call is TRBV7-9, the J call TRBJ2-1, with D perhaps matching TRBD2 (6 bases). Germline-derived CDR1 and CDR2 are SEHNR and FQNEAQ (reference sequence). Trimming left V 10 bases short and J 0 bases short, with 16 bases between. The length of the CDR3 is 15 residues. CDR3 loop: CATPDRGSSYNEQFF. The CDR3 DNA sequence: TGTGCCACCCCCGATCGGGGGAGCTCCTACAATGAGCAGTTCTTC.

The chain combines TRBV4-1 with TRBJ1-2; D may be TRBD1 (6 bases). CDR1 and CDR2 from the germline V gene are MGHRA and YSYEKL. The V gene lost 4 bases and the J gene lost 9 bases, with 18 bases spanning the gap. The CDR3 has 14 amino acids. CDR3 DNA: TGCGCCAGCAGCCCCGCCGGGGGGCGGGGGAGCTACACCTTC. Encoded protein: CASSPAGGRGSYTF.

The V call is TRBV21-1, the J call TRBJ1-2. TRBV21-1 corresponds to a pseudogene. The CDR3 extends over 14 amino acids. DNA of the CDR3: TGTGCCAGCCTGGGGGCCCAAAGGGGGGGTGGCTACACCTTC. Translation gives CASLGAQRGGGYTF.

V gene TRBV18 combines with J gene TRBJ1-1; 8 bases align to TRBD1. The V gene end was trimmed by 0 bases and the J gene end by 5 bases; junction bases not matched to a gene: 8. Germline CDR1 reads KGHSH; CDR2 reads LQKENI. This CDR3 region has 16 residues. The CDR3 DNA reads TGTGCCAGCTCACCACCGGTGGGGCAGGGGGCGACTGAAGCTTTCTTT. Translation gives CASSPPVGQGATEAFF.

The gene calls are TRBV30 and TRBJ1-6; TRBD1 might be the D (6 bases). The V and J ends lost 0 bases and 0 bases respectively, with 9 bases between them. Germline V gives CDR1 GTSNPN, CDR2 SVGIG (reference sequence). This CDR3 region has 16 residues. As DNA, the CDR3 is TGTGCCTGGAGTGTAGGGGGGGGCTCCTATAATTCACCCCTCCACTTT. This codes for CAWSVGGGSYNSPLHF.

The chain links TRBV30 to TRBJ1-2; tentative D call: TRBD1 (6 bases). This CDR3 comprises 17 residues. V lost 3 bases and J lost 5, with 25 bases in between. The germline gives CDR1 GTSNPN, CDR2 SVGIG (reference sequence). The CDR3 coding sequence is TGTGCCTGGAGAATAAGAACCTCCGGGACAACCTTATATGGCTACACCTTC. It codes for CAWRIRTSGTTLYGYTF.

The genes are TRBV29-1 and TRBJ2-7, with 11 bases identical to TRBD2. The CDR3 totals 15 residues. Germline-derived CDR1 and CDR2 are SQVTM and ANQGSEA. J gave up 2 bases and V 7 bases, and 10 bases lay outside the gene matches. CDR3 bases: TGCAGCGCCCGGGGGGCTAGCGGGGGGACCTACGAGCAGTACTTC. This translates into CSARGASGGTYEQYF.

The rearrangement uses TRBV5-1 and TRBJ2-2; 8 positions agree with TRBD1. There are 15 residues in the CDR3. Germline CDR1 is SGHRS and CDR2 is YFSETQ. Trimming took 2 bases from V and 4 from J; bases not matched to a gene: 4. In DNA form, the CDR3 reads TGCGCCAGCAGCTTAGACGGACAGGGCACCGGGGAGCTGTTTTTT. This codes for CASSLDGQGTGELFF. The full variable domain, its missing parts supplied by reference TRBV5-1 and TRBJ2-2, is KAGVTQTPRYLIKTRGQQVTLSCSPISGHRSVSWYQQTPGQGLQFLFEYFSETQRNKGNFPGRFSGRQFSNSRSEMNVSTLELGDSALYLCASSLDGQGTGELFFGEGSRLTVL.

The J gene is TRBJ2-5, the V gene TRBV19; 14 bases map to TRBD2. Germline loops: CDR1 LNHDA, CDR2 SQIVND (reference sequence). This CDR3 comprises 15 residues. The junction had 7 bases not matched to a gene; V was cut back by 8 bases and J by 5 bases. The CDR3 DNA is TGTGCCAGTTGGGACCGGACTAGCGGGAGGGAGACCCAGTACTTC. Its translation: CASWDRTSGRETQYF.

This clone showed up just a few times. This chain joins TRBV7-9 and TRBJ2-7, with 14 bases fitting TRBD2. The V gene's germline CDR1 is SEHNR and CDR2 FQNEAQ (reference sequence). V lost 5 bases to trimming and J lost 6 bases; unmatched junction nucleotides: 3. The CDR3 is 14 residues long. The CDR3 is CASSPGTSGSEQYF. In nucleotides, the CDR3 is TGTGCCAGCAGCCCCGGGACTAGCGGGAGCGAGCAGTACTTC. Combining the CDR3 with reference TRBV7-9 and TRBJ2-7 gives the whole variable domain DTGVSQNPRHKITKRGQNVTFRCDPISEHNRLYWYRQTLGQGPEFLTYFQNEAQLEKSRLLSDRFSAERPKGSFSTLEIQRTEQGDSAMYLCASSPGTSGSEQYFGPGTRLTVT.

The rearrangement uses TRBV5-6 and TRBJ2-7, with a weak D call TRBD1 (6 bases). Between the trimmed V and J ends, which lost 0 bases and 0 bases, there was a span of 16 bases. In germline, CDR1 is SGHDT, CDR2 YYEEEE. CDR3 length: 17 residues. The CDR3 nucleotides read TGTGCCAGCAGCTTGGGGGGGACACCAAGGAGCTCCTACGAGCAGTACTTC. The encoded protein is CASSLGGTPRSSYEQYF. The full variable domain, with the rest looked up from reference TRBV5-6 and TRBJ2-7, is DAGVTQSPTHLIKTRGQQVTLRCSPKSGHDTVSWYQQALGQGPQFIFQYYEEEERQRGNFPDRFSGHQFPNYSSELNVNALLLGDSALYLCASSLGGTPRSSYEQYFGPGTRLTVT.

The chain combines TRBV6-5 with TRBJ1-2; 7 bases match TRBD1. Trimming took 7 bases from V and 4 from J; bases not matched to a gene: 12. Germline lookup yields CDR1 MNHEY and CDR2 SVGAGI. This CDR3 contains 15 residues. The CDR3 spells CASNKATGYGYGYTF. CDR3 DNA sequence: TGTGCCAGCAACAAGGCGACAGGGTACGGCTATGGCTACACCTTC.

The chain recombines TRBV5-6 with TRBJ2-1; 9 bases line up with TRBD2. Germline values: CDR1 SGHDT, CDR2 YYEEEE. The CDR3 has 16 residues. V gave up 0 bases and J gave up 3 bases; unmatched junction bases: 4. The CDR3 nucleotides read TGTGCCAGCAGCTTGGATCGAGCGGGAGGCTACAATGAGCAGTTCTTC. Residues: CASSLDRAGGYNEQFF.